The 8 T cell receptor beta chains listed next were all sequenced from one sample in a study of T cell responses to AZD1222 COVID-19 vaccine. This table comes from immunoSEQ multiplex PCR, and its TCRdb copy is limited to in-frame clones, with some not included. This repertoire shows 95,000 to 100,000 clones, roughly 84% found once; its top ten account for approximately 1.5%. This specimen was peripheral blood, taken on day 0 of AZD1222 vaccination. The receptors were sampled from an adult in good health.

This CDR3 is CASRDGREAFF. CDR3 DNA sequence: TGTGCCAGCCGCGACGGGAGGGAGGCTTTCTTT. The chain has TRBV6-5 and TRBJ1-1; D gene unclear. The germline V gene encodes CDR1 MNHEY and CDR2 SVGAGI. The CDR3 runs 11 residues. The V end was cut by 8 bases, the J end by 11 bases, with 15 bases between.

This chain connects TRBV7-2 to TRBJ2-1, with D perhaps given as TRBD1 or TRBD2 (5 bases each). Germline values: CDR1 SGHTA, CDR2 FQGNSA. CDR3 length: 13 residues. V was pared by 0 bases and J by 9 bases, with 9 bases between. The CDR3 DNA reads TGTGCCAGCAGCTTAGCGCGAGGGACTGAGCAGTTCTTC. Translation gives CASSLARGTEQFF.

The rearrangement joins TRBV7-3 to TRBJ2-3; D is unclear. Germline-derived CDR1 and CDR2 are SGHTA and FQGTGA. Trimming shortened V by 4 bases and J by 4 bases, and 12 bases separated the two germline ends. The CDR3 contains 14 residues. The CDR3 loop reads CASSSRPAPDTQYF. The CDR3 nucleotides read TGTGCCAGCAGCTCGAGACCCGCCCCAGATACGCAGTATTTT.

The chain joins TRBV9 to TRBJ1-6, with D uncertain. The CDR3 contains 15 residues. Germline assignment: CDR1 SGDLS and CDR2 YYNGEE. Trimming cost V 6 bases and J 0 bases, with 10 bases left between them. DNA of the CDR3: TGTGCCAGCACCCAGACACTCTCCTATAATTCACCCCTCCACTTT. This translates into CASTQTLSYNSPLHF.

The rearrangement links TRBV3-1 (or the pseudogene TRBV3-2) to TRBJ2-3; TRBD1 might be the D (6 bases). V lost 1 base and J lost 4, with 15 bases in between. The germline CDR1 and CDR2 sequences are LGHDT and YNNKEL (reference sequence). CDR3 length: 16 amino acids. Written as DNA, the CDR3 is TGTGCCAGCAGCCAAGGCCGGAGTGGGGGCCCAGATACGCAGTATTTT. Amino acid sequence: CASSQGRSGGPDTQYF.

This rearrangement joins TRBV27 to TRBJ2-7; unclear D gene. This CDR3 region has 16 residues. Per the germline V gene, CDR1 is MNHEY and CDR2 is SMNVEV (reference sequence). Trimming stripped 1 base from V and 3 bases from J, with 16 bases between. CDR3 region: CASSLFAGGGFYEQYF. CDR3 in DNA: TGTGCCAGCAGTTTATTCGCTGGTGGTGGGTTCTACGAGCAGTACTTC.

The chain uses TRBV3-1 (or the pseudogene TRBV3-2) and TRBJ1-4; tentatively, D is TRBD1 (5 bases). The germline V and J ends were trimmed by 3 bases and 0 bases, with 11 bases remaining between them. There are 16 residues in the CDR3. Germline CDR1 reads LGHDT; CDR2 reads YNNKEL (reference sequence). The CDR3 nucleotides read TGTGCCAGCAGCCAGGTAGGGACGACAACTAATGAAAAACTGTTTTTT. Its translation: CASSQVGTTTNEKLFF.

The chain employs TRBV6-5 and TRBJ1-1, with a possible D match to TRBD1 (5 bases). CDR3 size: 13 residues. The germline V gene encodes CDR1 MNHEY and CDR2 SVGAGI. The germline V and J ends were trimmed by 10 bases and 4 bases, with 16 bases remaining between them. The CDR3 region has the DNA TGTGCCACCTCAAGACAGCCGGGCACTGAAGCTTTCTTT. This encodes CATSRQPGTEAFF.